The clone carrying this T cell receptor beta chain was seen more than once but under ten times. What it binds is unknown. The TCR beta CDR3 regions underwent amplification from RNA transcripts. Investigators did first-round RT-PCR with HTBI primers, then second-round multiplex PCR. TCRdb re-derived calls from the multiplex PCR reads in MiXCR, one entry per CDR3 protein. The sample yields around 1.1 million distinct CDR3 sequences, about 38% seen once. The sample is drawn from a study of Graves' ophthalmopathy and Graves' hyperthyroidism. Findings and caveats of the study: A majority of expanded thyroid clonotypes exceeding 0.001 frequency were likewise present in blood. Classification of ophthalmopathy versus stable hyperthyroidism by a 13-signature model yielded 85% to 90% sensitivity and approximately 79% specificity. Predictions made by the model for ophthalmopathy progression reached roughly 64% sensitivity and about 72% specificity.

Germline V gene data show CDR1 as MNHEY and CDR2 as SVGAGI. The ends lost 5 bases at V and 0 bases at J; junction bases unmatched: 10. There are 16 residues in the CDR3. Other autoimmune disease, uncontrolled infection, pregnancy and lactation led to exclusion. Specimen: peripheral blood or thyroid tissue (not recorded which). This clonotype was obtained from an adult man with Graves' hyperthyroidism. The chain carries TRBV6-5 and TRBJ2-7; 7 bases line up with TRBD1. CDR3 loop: CASSEALGQVSYEQYF. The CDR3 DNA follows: TGTGCCAGCAGTGAAGCGTTAGGACAGGTCTCCTACGAGCAGTACTTC.